This T cell receptor (beta chain) derives from a study of cytomegalovirus exposure and HLA in healthy donors (dated 2017 in TCRdb). As for the study more broadly: The roughly 670 repertoires of the first cohort and the approximately 110 validation repertoires were produced on the same platform, according to a later analysis. The study was designed to test whether signatures of past pathogen exposure could be identified by cataloging public T cell receptors. A separate validation cohort of roughly 110 different subjects was used in addition to the 666-subject first cohort. To predict cytomegalovirus infection status, the study brought together high-throughput TCR immunosequencing, statistical association of individual TCRs with disease status, and machine learning. What the work shows at the level of the full study, not this receptor alone: Most TCR sequences were observed very rarely across donors, whereas some public TCRs were present in many individuals. It was suggested by the authors that the approach could potentially be generalized to other disease states and immunological phenotypes. Subsequent analysis determined that TCRs grouped into clusters in the first cohort also showed a tendency toward co-occurrence across the 130 or so validation repertoires, and about 94% of cluster scores exceeded 0. In both the original and validation cohorts, the classifier was reported to diagnose cytomegalovirus status with high specificity and sensitivity. In the study, 164 TCR beta chains were listed as associated with cytomegalovirus. All 120 or so repertoires were used to score co-occurrence in the validation cohort in a later analysis, because that analysis had no HLA typing for the cohort. In vitro tests confirmed that a few of the cytomegalovirus-associated TCR beta chains recognize cytomegalovirus antigens.

The donors were included in the validation cohort of 100 to 150 subjects, a group kept apart from the roughly 670-subject first cohort. On this clone: The target of this receptor is not known. Base qualities are not provided; no much larger clone lies one nucleotide away.

The library was prepared using the immunoSEQ multiplex PCR assay. In the paper's pipeline: A statistical classification framework was built for diagnosing cytomegalovirus status from the catalog of TCR beta chain sequences. The clones in this table, taken by TCRdb from immuneACCESS, are in-frame only. Not every clone is retained; where verified, under half of the shortfall comes from an unresolved V gene, and the cause of the rest is unknown. V, J and clone size reflect that table, while D and trimming were determined from the DNA. For this sample there are roughly 310,000 clones; around 90% appear just once. The biggest ten clones account for around 1% of the sample. The germline V gene yields SGDLS for CDR1 and YYNGEE for CDR2. There are 16 amino acids in the CDR3, from cysteine to phenylalanine inclusive. Just CDR3 DNA is preserved here, 48 bases in frame from base 1. V is shortened by 0 bases, J by 2 bases, and the region joining them spans 9 bases.

This receptor was taken from a man aged 30 to 45 in good health and CMV-seronegative. Sequencing was done on a sample of PBMCs. The sequence links TRBV9 to TRBJ2-6; D gene: possibly TRBD1, on 5 matching bases. The sequenced DNA is TGTGCCAGCAGCGTAGTGGGGCAAACTGGGGCCAACGTCCTGACTTTC. Translated, it reads CASSVVGQTGANVLTF. When the CDR3 is completed using the reference TRBV9 and TRBJ2-6 genes on either side, the full variable domain is DSGVTQTPKHLITATGQRVTLRCSPRSGDLSVYWYQQSLDQGLQFLIQYYNGEERAKGNILERFSAQQFPDLHSELNLSSLELGDSALYFCASSVVGQTGANVLTFGAGSRLTVL.